The TCR beta chain described here comes from a study of circulating CD8 cells and anti-PD-1 response in melanoma. From live CD3+CD8+TCRalphabeta+ cells, four PD-1 and/or TIGIT subsets were sorted. Broader study findings: Tumor reactivity was tested by peptide assays on expanded sorted subsets. Under 8% of TRB clonotypes were shared between subsets at M1.

This clonotype is judged medium-sized. Its antigen remains unknown. TCR libraries were prepared from approximately 15 ng of total RNA with the QIAseq Immune Repertoire TCR panel. TCRdb called the reads again in MiXCR, with one record for every CDR3 protein. The data contain some 780 distinct CDR3 sequences, 8.3% of them singletons. CDR3 length equals 15 residues. V was trimmed by 0 bases and J by 9 bases, leaving 14 bases between them. CDR1 is KGHDR, CDR2 SFDVKD, per germline. Sample: CD8+ T cells from PBMCs, taken at baseline or after one month of anti-PD-1 therapy (not recorded which). The sequence was collected from a human donor with melanoma. This chain links TRBV24-1 with TRBJ2-1; D ambiguous. CDR3 in amino acids: CATSDLRQVPGEQFF. The CDR3, as DNA: TGTGCCACCAGTGATTTGCGCCAGGTCCCAGGTGAGCAGTTCTTC.